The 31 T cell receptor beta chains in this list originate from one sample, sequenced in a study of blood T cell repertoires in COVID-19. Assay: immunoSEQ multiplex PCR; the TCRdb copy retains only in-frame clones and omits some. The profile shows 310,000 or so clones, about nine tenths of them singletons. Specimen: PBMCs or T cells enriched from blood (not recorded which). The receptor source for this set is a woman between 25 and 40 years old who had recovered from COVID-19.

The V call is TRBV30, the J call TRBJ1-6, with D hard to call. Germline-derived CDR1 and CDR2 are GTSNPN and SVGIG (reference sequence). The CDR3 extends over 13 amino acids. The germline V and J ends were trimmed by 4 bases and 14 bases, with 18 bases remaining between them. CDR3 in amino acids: CAWTARGAITLHF. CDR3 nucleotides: TGTGCCTGGACTGCTAGAGGTGCGATAACCCTCCACTTT.

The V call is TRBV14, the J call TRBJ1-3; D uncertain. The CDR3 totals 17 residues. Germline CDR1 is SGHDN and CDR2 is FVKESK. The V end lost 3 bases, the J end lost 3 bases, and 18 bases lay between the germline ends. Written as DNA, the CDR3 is TGTGCCAGCAGCCAGACCCGCAACGGGATGGTTGGAAACACCATATATTTT. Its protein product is CASSQTRNGMVGNTIYF.

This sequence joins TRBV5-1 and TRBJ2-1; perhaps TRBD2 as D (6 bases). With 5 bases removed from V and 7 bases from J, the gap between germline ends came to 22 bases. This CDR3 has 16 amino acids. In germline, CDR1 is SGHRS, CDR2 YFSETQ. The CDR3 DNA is TGCGCCAGCAGGGGTATGACTAGGGAAGGTGAGAATGAGCAGTTCTTC. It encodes CASRGMTREGENEQFF.

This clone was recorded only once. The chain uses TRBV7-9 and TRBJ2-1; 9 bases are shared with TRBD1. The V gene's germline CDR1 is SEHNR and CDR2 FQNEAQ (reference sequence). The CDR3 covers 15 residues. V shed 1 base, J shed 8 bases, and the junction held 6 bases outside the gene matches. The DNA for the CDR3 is TGTGCCAGCAGCTTAGTGGGGACAGGGTGGTATGAGCAGTTCTTC. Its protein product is CASSLVGTGWYEQFF.

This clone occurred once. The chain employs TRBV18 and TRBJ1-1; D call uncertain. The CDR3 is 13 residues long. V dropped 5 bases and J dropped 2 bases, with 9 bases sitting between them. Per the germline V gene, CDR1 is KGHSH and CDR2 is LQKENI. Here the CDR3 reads CASSRSPNTEAFF. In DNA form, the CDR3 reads TGTGCCAGCTCAAGGAGTCCAAACACTGAAGCTTTCTTT.

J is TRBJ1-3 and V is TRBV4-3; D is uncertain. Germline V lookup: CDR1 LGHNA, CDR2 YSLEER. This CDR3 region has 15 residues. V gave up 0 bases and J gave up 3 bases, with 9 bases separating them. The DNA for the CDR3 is TGCGCCAGCAGCCAAGAAAAGGCTAGTGGAAACACCATATATTTT. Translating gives CASSQEKASGNTIYF.

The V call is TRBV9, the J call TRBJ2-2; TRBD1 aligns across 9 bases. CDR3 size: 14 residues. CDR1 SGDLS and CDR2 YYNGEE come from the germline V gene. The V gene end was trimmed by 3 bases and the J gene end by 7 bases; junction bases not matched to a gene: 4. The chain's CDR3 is CASSARTGDGELFF. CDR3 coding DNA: TGTGCCAGCAGCGCCCGGACAGGGGACGGGGAGCTGTTTTTT. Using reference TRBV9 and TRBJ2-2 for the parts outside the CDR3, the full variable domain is DSGVTQTPKHLITATGQRVTLRCSPRSGDLSVYWYQQSLDQGLQFLIQYYNGEERAKGNILERFSAQQFPDLHSELNLSSLELGDSALYFCASSARTGDGELFFGEGSRLTVL.

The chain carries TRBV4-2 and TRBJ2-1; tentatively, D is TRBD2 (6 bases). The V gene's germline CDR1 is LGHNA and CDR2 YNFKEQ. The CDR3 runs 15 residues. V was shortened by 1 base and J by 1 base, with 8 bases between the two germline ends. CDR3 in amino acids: CASSQAGRSYNEQFF. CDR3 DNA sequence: TGTGCCAGCAGCCAAGCGGGGAGGTCCTACAATGAGCAGTTCTTC.

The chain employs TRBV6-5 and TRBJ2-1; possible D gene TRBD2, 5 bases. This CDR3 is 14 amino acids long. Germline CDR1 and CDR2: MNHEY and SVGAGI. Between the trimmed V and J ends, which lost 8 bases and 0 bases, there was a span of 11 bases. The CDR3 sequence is CASGLSGSYNEQFF. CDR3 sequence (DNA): TGTGCCAGCGGATTAAGCGGCTCCTACAATGAGCAGTTCTTC.

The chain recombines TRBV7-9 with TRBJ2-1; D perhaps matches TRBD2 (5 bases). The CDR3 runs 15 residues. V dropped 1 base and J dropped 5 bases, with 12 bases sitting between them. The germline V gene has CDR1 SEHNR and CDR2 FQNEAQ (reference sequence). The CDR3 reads CASSLVGLSNNEQFF. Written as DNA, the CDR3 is TGTGCCAGCAGCTTAGTAGGACTGAGTAACAATGAGCAGTTCTTC. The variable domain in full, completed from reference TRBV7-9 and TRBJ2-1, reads DTGVSQNPRHKITKRGQNVTFRCDPISEHNRLYWYRQTLGQGPEFLTYFQNEAQLEKSRLLSDRFSAERPKGSFSTLEIQRTEQGDSAMYLCASSLVGLSNNEQFFGPGTRLTVL.

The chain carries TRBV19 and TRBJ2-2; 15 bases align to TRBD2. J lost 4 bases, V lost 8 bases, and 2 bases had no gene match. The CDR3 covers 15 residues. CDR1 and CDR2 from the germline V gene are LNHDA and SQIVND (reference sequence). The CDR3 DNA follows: TGTGCCAGTCGGACTAGCGGGGGGGGCACCGGGGAGCTGTTTTTT. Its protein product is CASRTSGGGTGELFF.

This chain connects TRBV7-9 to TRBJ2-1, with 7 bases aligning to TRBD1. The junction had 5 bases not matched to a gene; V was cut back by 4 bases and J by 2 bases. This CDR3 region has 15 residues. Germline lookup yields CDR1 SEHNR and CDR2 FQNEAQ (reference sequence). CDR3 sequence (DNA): TGTGCCAGCAGCTGGCGAGGGACAGCCTACAATGAGCAGTTCTTC. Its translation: CASSWRGTAYNEQFF.

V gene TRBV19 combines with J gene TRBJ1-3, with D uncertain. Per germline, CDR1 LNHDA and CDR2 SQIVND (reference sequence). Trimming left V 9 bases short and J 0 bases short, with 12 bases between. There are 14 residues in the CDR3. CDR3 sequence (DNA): TGTGCCAGCCGGTCTGGGAGCTCTGGAAACACCATATATTTT. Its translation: CASRSGSSGNTIYF.

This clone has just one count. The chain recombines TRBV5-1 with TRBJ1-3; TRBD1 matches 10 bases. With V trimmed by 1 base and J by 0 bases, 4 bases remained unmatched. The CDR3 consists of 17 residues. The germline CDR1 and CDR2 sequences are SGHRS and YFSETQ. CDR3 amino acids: CASSLTGTGVSGNTIYF. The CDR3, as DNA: TGCGCCAGCAGCTTGACCGGGACAGGGGTCTCTGGAAACACCATATATTTT.

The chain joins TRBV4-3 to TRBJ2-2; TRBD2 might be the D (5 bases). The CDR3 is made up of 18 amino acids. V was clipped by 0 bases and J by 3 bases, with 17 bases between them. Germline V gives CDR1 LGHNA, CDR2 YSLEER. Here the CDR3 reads CASSQDQGYVGDTGELFF. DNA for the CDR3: TGCGCCAGCAGCCAAGATCAAGGCTACGTCGGGGACACCGGGGAGCTGTTTTTT.

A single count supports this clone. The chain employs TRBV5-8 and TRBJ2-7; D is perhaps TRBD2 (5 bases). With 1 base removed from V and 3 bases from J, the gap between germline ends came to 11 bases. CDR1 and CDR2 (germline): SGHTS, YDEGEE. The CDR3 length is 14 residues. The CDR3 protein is CASSLLLARYEQYF. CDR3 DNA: TGTGCCAGCAGCTTGCTCTTAGCGCGCTACGAGCAGTACTTC.

CDR3 region: CASSLSDRGLAGADTQYF. The CDR3, as DNA: TGTGCCAGCAGCTTGTCGGACAGGGGACTAGCGGGTGCAGATACGCAGTATTTT. The genes are TRBV7-9 and TRBJ2-3; 12 positions agree with TRBD2. V trimming: 3 bases; J trimming: 4 bases; junction bases outside the gene matches: 11. CDR1 SEHNR and CDR2 FQNEAQ come from the germline V gene (reference sequence). CDR3 length: 18 residues. The whole variable domain, remainder taken from reference TRBV7-9 and TRBJ2-3, is DTGVSQNPRHKITKRGQNVTFRCDPISEHNRLYWYRQTLGQGPEFLTYFQNEAQLEKSRLLSDRFSAERPKGSFSTLEIQRTEQGDSAMYLCASSLSDRGLAGADTQYFGPGTRLTVL.

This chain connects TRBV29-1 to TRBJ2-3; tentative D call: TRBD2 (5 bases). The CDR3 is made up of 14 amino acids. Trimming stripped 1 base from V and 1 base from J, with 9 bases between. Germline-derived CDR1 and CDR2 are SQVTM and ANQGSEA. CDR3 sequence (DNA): TGCAGCGTTGAAGGGAGGCAGGGCACAGATACGCAGTATTTT. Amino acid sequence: CSVEGRQGTDTQYF.

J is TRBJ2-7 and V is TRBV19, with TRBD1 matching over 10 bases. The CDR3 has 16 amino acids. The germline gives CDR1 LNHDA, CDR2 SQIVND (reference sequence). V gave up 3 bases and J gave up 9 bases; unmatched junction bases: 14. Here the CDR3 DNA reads TGTGCCAGTAGTATCGGTTCGGGACAGGGGCTCGAGGTGCAGTACTTC. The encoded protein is CASSIGSGQGLEVQYF.

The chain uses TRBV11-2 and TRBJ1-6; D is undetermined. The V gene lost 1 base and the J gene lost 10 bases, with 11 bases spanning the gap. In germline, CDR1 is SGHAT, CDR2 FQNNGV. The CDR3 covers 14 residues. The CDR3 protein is CASSLVESGSPLHF. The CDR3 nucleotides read TGTGCCAGCAGCTTAGTTGAGAGCGGGTCACCCCTCCACTTT.

CDR3 nucleotides: TGTGCCAGCAGCCAAGATCCTTTCGGGACAACGGACATTGCAACTAATGAAAAACTGTTTTTT. Its protein product is CASSQDPFGTTDIATNEKLFF. The gene calls are TRBV3-1 (or the pseudogene TRBV3-2) and TRBJ1-4; tentative D call: TRBD1 (6 bases). CDR3 length equals 21 residues. Trimming removed 0 bases at V and 0 bases at J, with 23 bases between. Germline assignment: CDR1 LGHDT and CDR2 YNNKEL (reference sequence).

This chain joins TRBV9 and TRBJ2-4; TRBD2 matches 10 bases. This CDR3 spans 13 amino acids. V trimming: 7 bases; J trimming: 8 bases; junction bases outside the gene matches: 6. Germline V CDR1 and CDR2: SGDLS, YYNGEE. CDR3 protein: CASGSGRADIQYF. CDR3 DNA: TGTGCCAGCGGCAGCGGGAGGGCCGACATTCAGTACTTC.

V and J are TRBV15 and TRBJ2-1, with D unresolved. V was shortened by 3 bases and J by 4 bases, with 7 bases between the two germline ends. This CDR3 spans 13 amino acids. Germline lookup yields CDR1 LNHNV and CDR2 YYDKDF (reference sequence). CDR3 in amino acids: CATSRTPYNEQFF. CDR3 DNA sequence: TGTGCCACCAGCAGGACACCTTACAATGAGCAGTTCTTC.

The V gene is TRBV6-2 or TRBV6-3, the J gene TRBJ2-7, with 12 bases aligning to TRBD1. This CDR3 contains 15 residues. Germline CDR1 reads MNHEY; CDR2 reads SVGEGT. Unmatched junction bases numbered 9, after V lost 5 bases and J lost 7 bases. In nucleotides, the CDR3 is TGTGCCAGCAGTGCCTTGGGACAGGGGGCGCGGGAGCAGTACTTC. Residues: CASSALGQGAREQYF.

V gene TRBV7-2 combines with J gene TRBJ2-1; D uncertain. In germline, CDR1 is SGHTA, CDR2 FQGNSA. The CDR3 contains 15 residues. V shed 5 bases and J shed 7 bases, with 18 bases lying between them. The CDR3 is CASSLTLNPENEQFF. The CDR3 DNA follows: TGTGCCAGCAGCCTGACTCTCAACCCTGAGAATGAGCAGTTCTTC.

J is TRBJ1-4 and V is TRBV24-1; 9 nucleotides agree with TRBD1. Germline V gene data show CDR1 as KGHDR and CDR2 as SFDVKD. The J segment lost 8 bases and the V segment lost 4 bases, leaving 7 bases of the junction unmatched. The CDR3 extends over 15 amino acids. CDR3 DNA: TGTGCCACCAGTGACGGGGGACAGGGAAGCGAAAAACTGTTTTTT. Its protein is CATSDGGQGSEKLFF.

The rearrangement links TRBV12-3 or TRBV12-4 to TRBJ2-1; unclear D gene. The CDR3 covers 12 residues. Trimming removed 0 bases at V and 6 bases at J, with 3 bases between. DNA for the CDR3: TGTGCCAGCAGTTTAGCCCTCAATGAGCAGTTCTTC. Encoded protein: CASSLALNEQFF.

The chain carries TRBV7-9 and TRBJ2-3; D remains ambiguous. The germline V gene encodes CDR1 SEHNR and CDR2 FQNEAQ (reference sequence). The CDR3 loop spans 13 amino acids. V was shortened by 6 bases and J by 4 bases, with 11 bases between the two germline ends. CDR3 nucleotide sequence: TGTGCCAGCAGAAATTTAATCTCAGATACGCAGTATTTT. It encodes CASRNLISDTQYF.

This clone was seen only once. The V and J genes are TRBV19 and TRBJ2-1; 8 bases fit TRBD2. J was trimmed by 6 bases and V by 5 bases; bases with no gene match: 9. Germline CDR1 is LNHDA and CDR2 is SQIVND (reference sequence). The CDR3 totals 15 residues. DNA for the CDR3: TGTGCCAGTAGTGCCCCGGGACTAGTGGGCAATGAGCAGTTCTTC. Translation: CASSAPGLVGNEQFF. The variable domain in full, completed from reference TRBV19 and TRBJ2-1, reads DGGITQSPKYLFRKEGQNVTLSCEQNLNHDAMYWYRQDPGQGLRLIYYSQIVNDFQKGDIAEGYSVSREKKESFPLTVTSAQKNPTAFYLCASSAPGLVGNEQFFGPGTRLTVL.

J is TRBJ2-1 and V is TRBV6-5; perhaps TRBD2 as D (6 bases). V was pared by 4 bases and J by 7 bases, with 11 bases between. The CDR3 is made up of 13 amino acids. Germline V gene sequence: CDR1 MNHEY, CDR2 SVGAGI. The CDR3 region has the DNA TGTGCCAGCAGTTCCGGAGGGTGGAATGAGCAGTTCTTC. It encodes CASSSGGWNEQFF.

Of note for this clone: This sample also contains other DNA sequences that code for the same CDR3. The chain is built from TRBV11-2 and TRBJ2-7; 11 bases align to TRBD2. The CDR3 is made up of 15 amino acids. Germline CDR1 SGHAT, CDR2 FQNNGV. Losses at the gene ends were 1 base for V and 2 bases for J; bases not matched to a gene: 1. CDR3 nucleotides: TGTGCCAGCAGCTTAGGACTAGCGGGGACCTACGAGCAGTACTTC. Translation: CASSLGLAGTYEQYF.